These 4 T cell receptor beta chains came from one sample sequenced in a study of T cell changes during pregnancy in multiple sclerosis. The data were produced by immunoSEQ multiplex PCR, yet TCRdb's version contains in-frame clones alone and is incomplete. This table has roughly 42,000 clones, approximately 94% appearing once. This sample comprised CD4+ T cells from peripheral blood mononuclear cells, obtained after pregnancy. The origin of the receptors is a female donor with multiple sclerosis, enrolled in a pregnancy study.

J is TRBJ1-1 and V is TRBV11-3; D is perhaps TRBD1 (5 bases). Looked up from germline, CDR1 is SGHNT and CDR2 is YENEEA. The CDR3 spans 16 residues. V was trimmed by 5 bases and J by 1 base, leaving 17 bases between them. The CDR3 spells CASSPYWGRANTEAFF. The CDR3 region has the DNA TGTGCCAGCAGCCCCTATTGGGGCAGGGCGAACACTGAAGCTTTCTTT.

The genes are TRBV11-1 and TRBJ1-2, with 8 nucleotides matching TRBD1. The V gene end was trimmed by 5 bases and the J gene end by 7 bases; junction bases not matched to a gene: 9. The CDR3 is 14 residues long. The germline V gene has CDR1 SGHAT and CDR2 FQDESV (reference sequence). The CDR3 nucleotides read TGTGCCAGCAGCCCCCACGGACAGGGCTCTGGCTACACCTTC. Translation gives CASSPHGQGSGYTF.

There are a few counts of this clone. The J gene is TRBJ2-5, the V gene TRBV5-5, with TRBD2 matching 9 bases. The CDR3 loop spans 16 amino acids. Germline V gene data show CDR1 as SGHKS and CDR2 as YYEKEE (reference sequence). The V and J ends lost 1 base and 0 bases, in that order; junction bases with no gene match: 4. CDR3 nucleotide sequence: TGTGCCAGCAGCTTGCGGCTAGCGGGATACCAAGAGACCCAGTACTTC. It is translated as CASSLRLAGYQETQYF.

The V gene is TRBV4-2, the J gene TRBJ1-6, with D perhaps TRBD1 (6 bases). V was clipped by 0 bases and J by 6 bases, with 9 bases between them. The CDR3 runs 15 residues. Germline-derived CDR1 and CDR2 are LGHNA and YNFKEQ. The CDR3 sequence is CASSQDTQGNSPLHF. CDR3 coding DNA: TGTGCCAGCAGCCAAGATACACAGGGTAATTCACCCCTCCACTTT.